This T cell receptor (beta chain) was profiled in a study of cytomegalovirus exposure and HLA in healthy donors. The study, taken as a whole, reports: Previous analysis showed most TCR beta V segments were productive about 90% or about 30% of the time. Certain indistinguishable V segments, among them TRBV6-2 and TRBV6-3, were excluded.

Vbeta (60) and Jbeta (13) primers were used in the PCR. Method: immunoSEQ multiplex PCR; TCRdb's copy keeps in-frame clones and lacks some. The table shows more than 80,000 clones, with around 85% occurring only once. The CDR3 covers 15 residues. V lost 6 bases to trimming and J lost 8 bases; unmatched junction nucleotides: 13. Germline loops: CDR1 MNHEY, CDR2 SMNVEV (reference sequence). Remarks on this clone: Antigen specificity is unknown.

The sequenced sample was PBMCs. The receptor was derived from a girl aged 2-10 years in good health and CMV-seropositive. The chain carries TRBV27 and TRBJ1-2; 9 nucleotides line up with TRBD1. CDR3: CASRWQDRGGGGYTF. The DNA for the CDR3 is TGTGCCAGCAGATGGCAGGACAGGGGAGGAGGGGGCTACACCTTC.